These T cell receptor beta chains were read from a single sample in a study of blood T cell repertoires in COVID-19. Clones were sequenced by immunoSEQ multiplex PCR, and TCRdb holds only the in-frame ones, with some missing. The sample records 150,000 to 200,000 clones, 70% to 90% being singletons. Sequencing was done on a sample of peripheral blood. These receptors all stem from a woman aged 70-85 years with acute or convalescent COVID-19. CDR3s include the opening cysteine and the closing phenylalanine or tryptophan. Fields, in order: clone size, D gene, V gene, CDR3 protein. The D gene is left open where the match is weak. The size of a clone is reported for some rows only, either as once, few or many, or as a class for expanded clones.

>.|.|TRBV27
CASSQSIYGSYGYTF
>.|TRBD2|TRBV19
CATSGLAQYNEQFF
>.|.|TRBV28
CASSLIQGSRDEQYF
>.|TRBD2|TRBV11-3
CASSAGTSGSYEQYF
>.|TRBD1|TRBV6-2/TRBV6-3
CASSTYRGGTDTQYF
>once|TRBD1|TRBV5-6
CASSLRTGGGYTF
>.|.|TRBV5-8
CASSPGRSPSGADTQYF
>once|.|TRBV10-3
CAISESKLSGLGQPQHF
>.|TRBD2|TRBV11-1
CASKAGALNEQFF
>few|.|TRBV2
CASGLAREEKLFF